What follows is one T cell receptor beta chain and its context. As yet, its antigen is unknown. Donors showed nominal health when sampled, although they likely had unrecorded immune exposures. These data come from a study of cytomegalovirus exposure and HLA in healthy donors. CDR1 and CDR2 (germline): KGHSH, LQKENI. With 0 bases clipped from V and 9 bases from J, the junction kept 10 bases outside the gene matches. The CDR3 loop spans 15 amino acids. Whole-study results and caveats: Reportedly, diagnosis of cytomegalovirus status by the classifier showed high specificity and sensitivity. A missense DCLRE1C variant was associated with V- and J-gene trimming of TCR beta chains in a later analysis, and an independent cohort replicated the association.

Primers for the PCR totalled 60 Vbeta and 13 Jbeta. Using immunoSEQ multiplex PCR, the repertoire was profiled, and TCRdb retains in-frame clones only, with some absent. The data show about 170,000 clones, with roughly 82% seen just once and almost 3% held by the top ten. This receptor was obtained from a woman in her 50s in good health and CMV-seropositive. Source material: PBMCs. The chain is built from TRBV18 and TRBJ1-2; 7 bases map to TRBD1. CDR3 DNA sequence: TGTGCCAGCTCACCACCGGAGGGGGCGCGGTATAGCTACACCTTC. Its translation: CASSPPEGARYSYTF.